This TCR beta chain was captured in a study of blood T cell repertoires in COVID-19. The method was immunoSEQ multiplex PCR; TCRdb's version includes in-frame clones alone and lacks a portion of them. In the table there are 300,000 to 350,000 clones, about nine tenths of which are singletons. Study members were between roughly 18 and 100 years old and lived in 20 to 25 US regions. This CDR3 comprises 16 residues. V gave up 4 bases and J gave up 1 base; unmatched junction bases: 3. CDR1 is SGHAT, CDR2 FQNNGV, per germline. The receptor comes from a woman in her twenties or thirties who had been exposed to COVID-19. Sequenced material: PBMCs or T cells enriched from blood (not recorded which). V usage is TRBV11-2 and J usage is TRBJ2-3; 12 bases agree with TRBD2. This chain's CDR3 is CASSSRLAGGTDTQYF. Here the CDR3 DNA reads TGTGCCAGCAGCTCGCGACTAGCGGGAGGCACAGATACGCAGTATTTT.